This entry lists 30 T cell receptor beta chains sequenced from one sample in a study of tumor and adjacent non-tumor tissue in lung cancer. This sample's RNA came from whole unsorted tissue. More than 3 cm separated this lung sample from the edge of the tumor. The library came from three nested PCR rounds adapted from ARM-PCR protocols. One entry per CDR3 protein, called by TCRdb with MiXCR from the multiplex PCR reads. The sample includes 85,000 to 130,000 distinct CDR3 sequences, roughly two thirds of them seen just once. Sequenced input: distant non-tumor lung tissue. The receptor source for this set is a man aged 25-45 years with non-small cell lung cancer.

The chain recombines TRBV7-2 with TRBJ1-5, with a possible D match to TRBD1 (6 bases). V was pared by 3 bases and J by 1 base, with 13 bases between. Germline V CDR1 and CDR2: SGHTA, FQGNSA. This CDR3 region has 16 residues. CDR3 nucleotides: TGTGCCAGCAGCTTCGGGGGGGCTGGGAGCAATCAGCCCCAGCATTTT. Its protein is CASSFGGAGSNQPQHF.

This clonotype occurred a few times. A much larger clone differs from this one at a single base, so this may be a read error. This chain uses TRBV20-1 with TRBJ2-3, with D maybe TRBD2 (6 bases). The CDR3 runs to 12 residues. Trimming took off 5 bases at V and 4 bases at J, with 10 bases between the two ends. Germline CDR1 is DFQATT and CDR2 is SNEGSKA (reference sequence). The CDR3 loop is CSAPGLPDTQYF. The CDR3 DNA sequence: TGCAGTGCTCCGGGACTTCCAGATACGCAGTATTTT.

This clonotype was counted a few times. A much larger clone lies one base from this, so it may be a read error. The CDR3 region is CSARVVAIGEQFF. The CDR3 DNA follows: TGCAGTGCTAGGGTGGTAGCCATAGGTGAGCAGTTCTTC. The chain is built from TRBV20-1 and TRBJ2-1, with unresolved D. CDR3 length: 13 residues. Germline V gene data show CDR1 as DFQATT and CDR2 as SNEGSKA (reference sequence). The V end was cut by 3 bases, the J end by 9 bases, with 15 bases between.

V is TRBV11-2 and J is TRBJ2-6; D is perhaps TRBD1 or TRBD2 (5 bases each). V gave up 2 bases and J gave up 4 bases, with 9 bases separating them. CDR1 and CDR2 from the germline V gene are SGHAT and FQNNGV. This CDR3 has 15 amino acids. As DNA, the CDR3 is TGTGCCAGCAGCTTACACCGGGACGGGGCCAACGTCCTGACTTTC. Amino acids: CASSLHRDGANVLTF.

As regards this clonotype: The CDR3 end shows no conserved phenylalanine or tryptophan, and so a read error is likely. The rearrangement uses TRBV7-9 and TRBJ2-5; possible D gene TRBD2, 7 bases. The germline V gene has CDR1 SEHNR and CDR2 FQNEAQ (reference sequence). The CDR3 sequence is 15 residues long. Here the CDR3 DNA reads TGCGCCAGCAGCCCCGTGGGGGGGCCCGTGGAGACCCAGTACCTC. As protein: CASSPVGGPVETQYL.

Note on this clonotype: One end of the junction fails to match germline, which may point to a read error. The chain joins TRBV29-1 to TRBJ2-1, with 7 bases matching TRBD1. Germline assignment: CDR1 SQVTM and CDR2 ANQGSEA. The length of the CDR3 is 13 residues. CDR3 coding DNA: TGCAGTGATGAGGGGACAGACTACAATGAGCAGTTTTTC. Its protein product is CSDEGTDYNEQFF.

With respect to this clonotype: Because it lacks the conserved phenylalanine or tryptophan at the end, this CDR3 is likely a read error. Because the CDR3's place on the DNA is in doubt, the DNA is left out and the CDR3 is given as listed by TCRdb. The chain links TRBV5-1 to TRBJ2-1; the D call of TRBD1 is as the table states it, not checked on the DNA. Germline CDR1 is SGHRS and CDR2 is YFSETQ. The CDR3 has 16 amino acids, counting both end residues. CDR3 in amino acids: CASSKMPGTASNERFS.

This clonotype was detected ten times or more. The chain is built from TRBV20-1 and TRBJ2-7; 9 nucleotides match TRBD1. The V segment lost 2 bases and the J segment 5 bases; nucleotides outside the gene matches: 10. Germline assignment: CDR1 DFQATT and CDR2 SNEGSKA (reference sequence). The CDR3 has 15 residues. The chain's CDR3 is CSARRSGGQGNEQYF. DNA for the CDR3: TGCAGTGCTAGAAGGTCAGGGGGACAGGGTAACGAGCAGTACTTC.

The rearrangement joins TRBV13 to TRBJ2-4, with D maybe TRBD2 (6 bases). The CDR3 covers 16 residues. Germline loops: CDR1 PRHDT, CDR2 FYEKMQ (reference sequence). V was pared by 2 bases and J by 2 bases, with 13 bases between. CDR3 protein: CASSLLADLSKNIQYF. The CDR3 nucleotides read TGTGCCAGCAGCTTATTAGCGGACTTATCCAAAAACATTCAGTACTTC.

Regarding this clonotype: A read error may be the cause here, since a much bigger clone is one base away. The rearrangement links TRBV4-1 to TRBJ2-7; possible D gene TRBD1, 5 bases. Germline assignment: CDR1 MGHRA and CDR2 YSYEKL. The CDR3 contains 14 residues. CDR3 DNA sequence: TGCGCCTGCAGCCCTTGGGGCAACTCCTACGAGCAGTACTTC. As protein: CACSPWGNSYEQYF.

This clonotype was detected ten times or more. A read error may explain this, as a much larger clone is one base away. The chain joins TRBV11-2 to TRBJ1-5; 7 positions agree with TRBD1. Germline CDR1 is SGHAT and CDR2 is FQNNGV. The CDR3 is 15 residues long. The CDR3 nucleotides read TGTGCCAGCAGCTCTACGACAGGGAGCAATCAGCCCCAGCGTTTT. It yields the protein CASSSTTGSNQPQRF. Drawing the rest from reference TRBV11-2 and TRBJ1-5, the complete variable domain is EAGVAQSPRYKIIEKRQSVAFWCNPISGHATLYWYQQILGQGPKLLIQFQNNGVVDDSQLPKDRFSAERLKGVDSTLKIQPAKLEDSAVYLCASSSTTGSNQPQRFGDGTRLSIL.

This clonotype is judged large. Written as DNA, the CDR3 is TGCAGTGCTAGAGGGGTGAGGGACACTGAAGCTTTCTTT. Residues: CSARGVRDTEAFF. The rearrangement joins TRBV20-1 to TRBJ1-1, with D uncertain. Germline V lookup: CDR1 DFQATT, CDR2 SNEGSKA (reference sequence). The CDR3 extends over 13 amino acids. Trimming stripped 1 base from V and 3 bases from J, with 9 bases between.

This clonotype has at least ten counts. The chain joins TRBV13 to TRBJ2-5; 8 nucleotides agree with TRBD1. Trimming took 8 bases from V and 0 from J; bases not matched to a gene: 5. CDR1 PRHDT and CDR2 FYEKMQ come from the germline V gene (reference sequence). There are 14 residues in the CDR3. DNA of the CDR3: TGTGCCAGCCCGGACAGGGCCGACCAAGAGACCCAGTACTTC. This gives the protein CASPDRADQETQYF.

The sample holds a few counts of this clonotype. This rearrangement joins TRBV6-5 to TRBJ1-2, with D maybe TRBD1 (5 bases). There are 14 residues in the CDR3. V dropped 6 bases and J dropped 6 bases, with 17 bases sitting between them. Germline V gene lookup returns CDR1 MNHEY and CDR2 SVGAGI. The CDR3 DNA reads as TGTGCCAGCAGGCGTACAGGACCGGCTAATGGCTACACCTTC. Residues: CASRRTGPANGYTF.

This clonotype was detected many times. The rearrangement links TRBV6-2 or TRBV6-3 to TRBJ2-1; D remains ambiguous. The length of the CDR3 is 15 residues. Deletions cut 4 bases from V and 0 bases from J, with 10 bases between. CDR1 is MNHEY and CDR2 is SVGEGT in the germline V gene. CDR3 residues: CASSSLRSSYNEQFF. The CDR3, as DNA: TGTGCCAGCAGTTCTTTGCGGAGCTCCTACAATGAGCAGTTCTTC.

This clonotype was found a few times. Just one base apart from a much larger clone, this may be a read error. This CDR3 fails to terminate in the conserved phenylalanine or tryptophan, so it likely reflects a read error. The chain is built from TRBV20-1 and TRBJ2-5; D call uncertain. The V and J ends lost 1 base and 5 bases respectively, with 8 bases between them. The germline CDR1 and CDR2 sequences are DFQATT and SNEGSKA (reference sequence). The CDR3 spans 12 residues. CDR3 sequence (DNA): TGCAGTGCTAGAGGGGTGGGTGAGACCCAGTACCTC. Its protein product is CSARGVGETQYL.

This clonotype has a single count. A much larger clone lies one base from this, so it may be a read error. This sequence joins TRBV4-1 and TRBJ1-1; no firm D call. Germline CDR1 is MGHRA and CDR2 is YSYEKL. The CDR3 consists of 12 residues. V lost 1 base, J lost 7 bases, and 7 bases lay in between. The CDR3 sequence: CASSQGRIEAFF. The CDR3 DNA sequence: TGCGCCAGCAGCCAAGGGAGGATTGAAGCTTTCTTT.

This rearrangement joins TRBV6-2 or TRBV6-3 to TRBJ2-7; the D gene is possibly TRBD1 (6 bases). The V gene lost 5 bases and the J gene lost 5 bases, with 16 bases spanning the gap. The V gene's germline CDR1 is MNHEY and CDR2 SVGEGT. The CDR3 covers 14 residues. CDR3 sequence: CASSPRYGGNEQYF. The CDR3 bases are TGTGCCAGCAGTCCAAGGTATGGGGGCAACGAGCAGTACTTC.

This clonotype was counted ten times or more. The chain has TRBV6-5 and TRBJ2-7; 12 nucleotides align to TRBD1. V lost 4 bases to trimming and J lost 4 bases; unmatched junction nucleotides: 2. The length of the CDR3 is 14 residues. The V gene's germline CDR1 is MNHEY and CDR2 SVGAGI. The chain's CDR3 is CASSWGQGAYEQYF. The CDR3 nucleotides read TGTGCCAGCAGTTGGGGACAGGGGGCTTACGAGCAGTACTTC.

This clonotype was seen repeatedly, ten times or more. The chain couples TRBV20-1 to TRBJ2-3, with D possibly matching TRBD2 (7 bases). Trimming stripped 2 bases from V and 4 bases from J, with 13 bases between. This CDR3 spans 14 amino acids. Germline V gives CDR1 DFQATT, CDR2 SNEGSKA (reference sequence). CDR3 residues: CSARRGGGADTQYF. The CDR3 nucleotides read TGCAGTGCTAGAAGGGGAGGGGGTGCAGATACGCAGTATTTT.

In regard to this clonotype: This likely comes from a read error, as the CDR3 has no conserved phenylalanine or tryptophan at its end. This chain links TRBV29-1 with TRBJ2-3; D may be TRBD2 (5 bases). This CDR3 comprises 13 residues. Germline V gene lookup returns CDR1 SQVTM and CDR2 ANQGSEA. CDR3 coding DNA: TGCAGTGTTGCTTTCGGGATCACAGATACGCAGTATTAT. Translation: CSVAFGITDTQYY.

The table lists this clonotype with a few counts. A much more abundant neighbour one base away suggests this may be a read error. The chain has TRBV6-2 or TRBV6-3 and TRBJ2-7; the match to TRBD1 covers 7 bases. The CDR3 loop spans 15 amino acids. The germline V gene has CDR1 MNHEY and CDR2 SVGEGT. V was pared by 7 bases and J by 3 bases, with 12 bases of the junction left unmatched. The CDR3 protein is CASNTLEGASYEQYF. DNA for the CDR3: TGTGCCAGCAATACCCTCGAGGGGGCGAGCTACGAGCAGTACTTC.

A remark on this clonotype: A read error may account for a junction end that differs from germline. V and J are TRBV20-1 and TRBJ2-3, with TRBD2 matching over 11 bases. Germline V gives CDR1 DFQATT, CDR2 SNEGSKA (reference sequence). This CDR3 has 21 residues. In nucleotides, the CDR3 is TGCAATGCTAGTTTACTAGCGGGAGAAGCGTCCCAGGCCCCTACCTGGGATACGCAGTATTTT. As protein: CNASLLAGEASQAPTWDTQYF.

On this clonotype: Germline and junction disagree at one end, which may indicate a read error. The V gene is TRBV6-4, the J gene TRBJ2-3, with 9 bases that match TRBD2. CDR3 length: 16 amino acids. Germline lookup yields CDR1 MRHNA and CDR2 SNTAGT. The CDR3 reads CASSNSILAGTDTQYF. As DNA, the CDR3 is TGTGCCAGCAGTAACTCGATTCTAGCGGGGACAGATACGCAGTATTTT.

About this clonotype: One end of the junction does not line up with germline, which may come from a read error. J is TRBJ2-2 and V is TRBV11-3, with D possibly matching TRBD2 (5 bases). This CDR3 has 14 amino acids. CDR1 SGHNT and CDR2 YENEEA come from the germline V gene. The CDR3: CASNLKGFTGELFF. CDR3 sequence (DNA): TGTGCCAGCAACTTGAAGGGATTCACCGGGGAGTTGTTTTTT. The full variable domain, rest sourced from reference TRBV11-3 and TRBJ2-2, is EAGVVQSPRYKIIEKKQPVAFWCNPISGHNTLYWYLQNLGQGPELLIRYENEEAVDDSQLPKDRFSAERLKGVDSTLKIQPAELGDSAVYLCASNLKGFTGELFFGEGSRLTVL.

Notes on this clonotype: One end of the junction varies from germline; a read error may be responsible. This chain links TRBV20-1 with TRBJ1-1, with D perhaps TRBD1 (5 bases). The CDR3 length is 11 residues. CDR1 is DFQATT, CDR2 SNEGSKA, per germline (reference sequence). The DNA of the CDR3 is TGTAGTGCAAGTAGGGGACCTGAAGCTCTCTTT. It codes for CSASRGPEALF.

As regards this clonotype: This is likely a read error, given that the CDR3 carries no conserved phenylalanine or tryptophan at its end. No DNA is shown, since the ends of the CDR3 on it are uncertain; the CDR3 is the one TCRdb lists. The chain employs TRBV11-3 and TRBJ2-1. The CDR3 is made up of 13 amino acids, end residues included. Germline V gene data show CDR1 as SGHNT and CDR2 as YENEEA. CDR3 sequence reads: CANNPTPGNEHFL.

Concerning this clonotype: Being one base from a much bigger clone, this may be a read error. DNA of the CDR3: TGTGCCAGCAGCCAATCATCGATCGAAACTGAAGCTTTCTTT. Translated: CASSQSSIETEAFF. V usage is TRBV4-2 and J usage is TRBJ1-1; D remains unclear. CDR3 size: 14 residues. Germline values: CDR1 LGHNA, CDR2 YNFKEQ. The V and J ends lost 2 bases and 5 bases respectively, with 12 bases between them.

This chain connects TRBV20-1 to TRBJ2-5; 7 bases fit TRBD2. With 0 bases clipped from V and 9 bases from J, the junction kept 7 bases outside the gene matches. The CDR3 sequence is 13 residues long. Germline V CDR1 and CDR2: DFQATT, SNEGSKA (reference sequence). DNA of the CDR3: TGCAGTGCTAGAGATCATGACAGCGGGGCCCAGTACTTC. As protein: CSARDHDSGAQYF.

As to this clonotype: The germline gene is not matched at one end of the junction; a read error may be the cause. The chain links TRBV11-3 to TRBJ2-3; the D is unclear. The germline V gene has CDR1 SGHNT and CDR2 YENEEA. The CDR3 runs 16 residues. CDR3 sequence: CTSSLGDGMPTYTQYF. Written as DNA, the CDR3 is TGTACCAGCAGCTTAGGAGATGGGATGCCGACATATACGCAGTATTTT.